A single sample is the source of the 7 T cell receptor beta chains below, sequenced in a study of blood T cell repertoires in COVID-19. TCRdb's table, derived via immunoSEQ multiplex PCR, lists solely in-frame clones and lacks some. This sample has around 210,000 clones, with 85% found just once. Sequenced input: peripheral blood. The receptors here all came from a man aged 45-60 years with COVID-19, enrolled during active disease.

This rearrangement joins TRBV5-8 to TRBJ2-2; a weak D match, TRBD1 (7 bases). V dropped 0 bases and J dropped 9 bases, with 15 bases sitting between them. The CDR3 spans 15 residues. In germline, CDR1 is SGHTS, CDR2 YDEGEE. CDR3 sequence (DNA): TGTGCCAGCAGCTTGGCGGCAGGGGGGCAGCGGGAGCTGTTTTTT. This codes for CASSLAAGGQRELFF.

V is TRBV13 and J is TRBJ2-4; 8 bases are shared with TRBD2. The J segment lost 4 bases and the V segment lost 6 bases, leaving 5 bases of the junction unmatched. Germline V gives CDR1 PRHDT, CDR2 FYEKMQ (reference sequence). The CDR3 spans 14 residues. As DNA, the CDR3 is TGTGCCAGCAGACGTAGCGGGGCAAAAAACATTCAGTACTTC. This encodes CASRRSGAKNIQYF.

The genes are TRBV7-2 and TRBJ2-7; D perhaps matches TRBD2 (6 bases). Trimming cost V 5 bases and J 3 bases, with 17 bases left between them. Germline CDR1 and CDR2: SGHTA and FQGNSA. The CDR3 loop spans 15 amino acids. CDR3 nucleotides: TGTGCCAGCAGCCCCAGCGGGTCCCGCAACTACGAGCAGTACTTC. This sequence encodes CASSPSGSRNYEQYF.

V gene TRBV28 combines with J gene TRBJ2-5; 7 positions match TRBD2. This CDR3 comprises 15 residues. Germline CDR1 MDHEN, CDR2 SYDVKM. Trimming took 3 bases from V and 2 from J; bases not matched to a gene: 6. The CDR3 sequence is CASSLSGVVQETQYF. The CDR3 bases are TGTGCCAGCAGTTTGAGCGGGGTGGTACAAGAGACCCAGTACTTC.

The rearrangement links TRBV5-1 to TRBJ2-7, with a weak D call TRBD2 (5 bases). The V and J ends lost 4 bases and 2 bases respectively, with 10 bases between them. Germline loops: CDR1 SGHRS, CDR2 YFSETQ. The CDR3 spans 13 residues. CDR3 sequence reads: CASSGSLTYEQYF. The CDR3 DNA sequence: TGCGCCAGCAGCGGGAGCCTTACCTACGAGCAGTACTTC.

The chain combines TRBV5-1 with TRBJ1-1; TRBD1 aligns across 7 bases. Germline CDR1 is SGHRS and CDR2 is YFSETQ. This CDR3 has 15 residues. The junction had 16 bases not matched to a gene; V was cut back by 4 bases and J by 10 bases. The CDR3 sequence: CASSQGQAPLFGAFF. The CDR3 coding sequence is TGCGCCAGCAGCCAAGGACAGGCGCCTCTTTTCGGAGCTTTCTTT.

The CDR3 spells CAWSGDRDMNTEAFF. The CDR3 region has the DNA TGTGCCTGGAGTGGGGACAGGGATATGAACACTGAAGCTTTCTTT. The rearrangement uses TRBV30 and TRBJ1-1; 9 bases map to TRBD1. Germline values: CDR1 GTSNPN, CDR2 SVGIG (reference sequence). CDR3 length: 15 residues. J lost 0 bases, V lost 1 base, and 3 bases had no gene match.